The source of this T cell receptor (beta chain) is a study of control samples from healthy donors and cancer patients. Using immunoSEQ multiplex PCR, the repertoire was profiled, and TCRdb retains in-frame clones only, with some absent. The sample consists of about 150,000 clones, 91% of them appearing once. This clone was seen a handful of times. Germline-derived CDR1 and CDR2 are MGHRA and YSYEKL. V gave up 2 bases and J gave up 2 bases, with 13 bases separating them. This CDR3 is 15 amino acids long. Sequencing was done on a sample of blood. The sequence was obtained from a woman between 35 and 50 years old in good health. The V call is TRBV4-1, the J call TRBJ2-7, with D unclear. This CDR3 reads CASSQTTDGAYEQYF. CDR3 bases: TGCGCCAGCAGCCAAACGACGGACGGAGCCTACGAGCAGTACTTC.